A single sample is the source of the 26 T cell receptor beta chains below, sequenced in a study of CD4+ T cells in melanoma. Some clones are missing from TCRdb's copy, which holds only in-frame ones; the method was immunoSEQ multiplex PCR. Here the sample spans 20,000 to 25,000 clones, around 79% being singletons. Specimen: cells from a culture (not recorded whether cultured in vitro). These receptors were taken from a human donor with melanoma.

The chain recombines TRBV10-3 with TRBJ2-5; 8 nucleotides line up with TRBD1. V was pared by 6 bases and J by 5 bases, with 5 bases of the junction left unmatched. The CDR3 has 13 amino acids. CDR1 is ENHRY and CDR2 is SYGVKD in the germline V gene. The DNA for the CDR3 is TGTGCCATCAGCAGACAGGGGTCGGAGACCCAGTACTTC. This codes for CAISRQGSETQYF.

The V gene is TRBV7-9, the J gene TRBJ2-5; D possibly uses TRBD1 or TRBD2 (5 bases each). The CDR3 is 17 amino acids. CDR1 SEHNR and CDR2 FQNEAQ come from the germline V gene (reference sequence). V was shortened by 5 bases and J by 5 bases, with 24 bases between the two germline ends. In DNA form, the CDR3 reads TGTGCCAGCAGCCCCCGGGGACGTCCTCGATCAGCGGAGACCCAGTACTTC. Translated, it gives CASSPRGRPRSAETQYF. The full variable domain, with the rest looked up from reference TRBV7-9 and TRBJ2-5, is DTGVSQNPRHKITKRGQNVTFRCDPISEHNRLYWYRQTLGQGPEFLTYFQNEAQLEKSRLLSDRFSAERPKGSFSTLEIQRTEQGDSAMYLCASSPRGRPRSAETQYFGPGTRLLVL.

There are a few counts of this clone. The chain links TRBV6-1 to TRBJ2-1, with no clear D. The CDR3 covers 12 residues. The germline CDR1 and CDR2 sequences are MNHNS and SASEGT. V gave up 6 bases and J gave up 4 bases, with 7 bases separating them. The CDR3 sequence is CASREVYNEQFF. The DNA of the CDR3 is TGTGCCAGCAGAGAGGTTTACAATGAGCAGTTCTTC.

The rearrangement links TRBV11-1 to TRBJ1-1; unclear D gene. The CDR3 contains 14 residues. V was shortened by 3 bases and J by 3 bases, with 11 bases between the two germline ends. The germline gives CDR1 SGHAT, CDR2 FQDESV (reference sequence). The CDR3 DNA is TGTGCCAGCAGCTTGGTACGGAGAGACACTGAAGCTTTCTTT. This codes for CASSLVRRDTEAFF.

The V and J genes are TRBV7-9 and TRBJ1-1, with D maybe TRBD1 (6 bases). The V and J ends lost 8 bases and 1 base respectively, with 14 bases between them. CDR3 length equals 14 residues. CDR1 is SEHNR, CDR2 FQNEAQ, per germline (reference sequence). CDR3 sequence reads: CASFQGRGNTEAFF. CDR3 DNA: TGTGCCAGCTTCCAGGGGAGAGGGAACACTGAAGCTTTCTTT.

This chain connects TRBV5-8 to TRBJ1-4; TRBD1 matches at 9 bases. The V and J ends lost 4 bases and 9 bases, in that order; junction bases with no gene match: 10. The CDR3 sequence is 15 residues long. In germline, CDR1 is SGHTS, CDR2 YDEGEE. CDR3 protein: CASSRGQGKMKKLFF. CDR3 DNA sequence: TGTGCCAGCAGCAGGGGACAGGGAAAGATGAAAAAACTGTTTTTT.

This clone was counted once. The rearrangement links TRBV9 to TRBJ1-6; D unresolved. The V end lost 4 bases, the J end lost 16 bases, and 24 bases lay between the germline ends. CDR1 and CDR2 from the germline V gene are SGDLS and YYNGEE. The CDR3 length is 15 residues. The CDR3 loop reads CASSTHSGRVPILHF. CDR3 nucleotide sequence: TGTGCCAGCAGCACCCACTCCGGCCGGGTCCCGATACTCCACTTT.

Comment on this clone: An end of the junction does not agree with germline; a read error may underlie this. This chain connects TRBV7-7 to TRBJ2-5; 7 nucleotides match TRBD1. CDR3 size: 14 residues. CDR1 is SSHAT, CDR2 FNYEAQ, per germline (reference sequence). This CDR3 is CASSQQGSGETQYF. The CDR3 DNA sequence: TGTGCTAGCAGCCAACAGGGGTCGGGAGAGACCCAGTACTTC.

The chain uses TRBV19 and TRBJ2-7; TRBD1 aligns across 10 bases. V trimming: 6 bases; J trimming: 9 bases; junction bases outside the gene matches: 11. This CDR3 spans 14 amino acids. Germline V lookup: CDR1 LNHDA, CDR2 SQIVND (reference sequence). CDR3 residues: CASSPSGTGALQYF. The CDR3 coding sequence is TGTGCCAGTAGCCCATCCGGGACAGGGGCCTTGCAGTACTTC.

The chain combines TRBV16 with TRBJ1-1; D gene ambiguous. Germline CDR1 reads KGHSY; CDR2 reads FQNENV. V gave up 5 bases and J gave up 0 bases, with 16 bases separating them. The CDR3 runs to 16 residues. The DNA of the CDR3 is TGTGCCAGCAGCTTAAGACAATCCCCCGTGAACACTGAAGCTTTCTTT. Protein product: CASSLRQSPVNTEAFF.

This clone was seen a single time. CDR3 sequence (DNA): TGTGCCAGCAGCCGCCCCTCCAGGCAAGAGACCCAGTACTTC. Its protein product is CASSRPSRQETQYF. This rearrangement joins TRBV7-2 to TRBJ2-5; D unclear. Trimming stripped 5 bases from V and 2 bases from J, with 12 bases between. There are 14 residues in the CDR3. Germline values: CDR1 SGHTA, CDR2 FQGNSA.

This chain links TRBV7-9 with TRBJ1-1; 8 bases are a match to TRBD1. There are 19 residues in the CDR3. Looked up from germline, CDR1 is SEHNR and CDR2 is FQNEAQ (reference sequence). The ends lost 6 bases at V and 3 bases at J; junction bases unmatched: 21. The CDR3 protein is CASRSKIRTGSPPDTEAFF. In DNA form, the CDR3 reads TGTGCCAGCAGATCTAAGATACGGACAGGGTCCCCCCCGGACACTGAAGCTTTCTTT.

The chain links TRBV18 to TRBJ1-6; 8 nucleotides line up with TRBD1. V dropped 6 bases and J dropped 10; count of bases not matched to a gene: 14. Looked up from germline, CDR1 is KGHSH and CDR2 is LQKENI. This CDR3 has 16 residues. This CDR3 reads CASSQAPTGGSSPLHF. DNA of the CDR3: TGTGCCAGCTCTCAAGCCCCCACAGGGGGGAGCTCACCCCTCCACTTT.

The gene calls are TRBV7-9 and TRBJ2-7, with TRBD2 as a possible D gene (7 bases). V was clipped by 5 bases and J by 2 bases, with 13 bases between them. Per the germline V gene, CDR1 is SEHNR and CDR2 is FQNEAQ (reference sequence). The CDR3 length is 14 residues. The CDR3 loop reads CASSLRGAAYEQYF. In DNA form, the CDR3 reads TGTGCCAGCAGCCTCCGGGGGGCGGCCTACGAGCAGTACTTC.

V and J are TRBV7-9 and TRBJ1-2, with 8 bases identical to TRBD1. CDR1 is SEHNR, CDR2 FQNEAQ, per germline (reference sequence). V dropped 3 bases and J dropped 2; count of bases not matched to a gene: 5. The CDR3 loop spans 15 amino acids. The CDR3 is CASSLARDRNYGYTF. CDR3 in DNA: TGTGCCAGCAGCTTGGCCCGGGACAGGAACTATGGCTACACCTTC.

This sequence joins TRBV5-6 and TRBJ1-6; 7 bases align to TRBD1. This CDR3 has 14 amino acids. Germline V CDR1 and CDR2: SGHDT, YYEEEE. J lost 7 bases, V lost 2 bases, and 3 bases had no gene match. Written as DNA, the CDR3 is TGTGCCAGCAGCTTAGACAGGGCCAATTCACCCCTCCACTTT. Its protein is CASSLDRANSPLHF.

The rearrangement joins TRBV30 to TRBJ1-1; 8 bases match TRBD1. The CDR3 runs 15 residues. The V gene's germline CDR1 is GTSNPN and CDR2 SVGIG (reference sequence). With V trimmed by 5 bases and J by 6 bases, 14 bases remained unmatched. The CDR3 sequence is CAWFNQPGGGSEAFF. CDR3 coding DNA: TGTGCCTGGTTCAACCAACCAGGGGGCGGATCTGAAGCTTTCTTT.

CDR3 amino acids: CASSYGGGRGNTIYF. The CDR3 DNA reads as TGTGCCAGCAGTTATGGTGGGGGGCGAGGAAACACCATATATTTT. The chain recombines TRBV6-6 with TRBJ1-3; D may be TRBD1 (6 bases). This CDR3 has 15 amino acids. Trimming removed 3 bases from V and 4 bases from J, with 13 bases in between. CDR1 and CDR2 from the germline V gene are MNHNY and SVGAGI (reference sequence).

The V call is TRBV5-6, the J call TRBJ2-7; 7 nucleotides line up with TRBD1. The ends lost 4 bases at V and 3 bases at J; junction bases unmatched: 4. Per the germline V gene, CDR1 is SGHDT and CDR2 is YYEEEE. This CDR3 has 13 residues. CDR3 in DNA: TGTGCCAGCAGCGTGGGACAGTACTACGAGCAGTACTTC. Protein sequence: CASSVGQYYEQYF. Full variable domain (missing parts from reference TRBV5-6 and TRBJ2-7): DAGVTQSPTHLIKTRGQQVTLRCSPKSGHDTVSWYQQALGQGPQFIFQYYEEEERQRGNFPDRFSGHQFPNYSSELNVNALLLGDSALYLCASSVGQYYEQYFGPGTRLTVT.

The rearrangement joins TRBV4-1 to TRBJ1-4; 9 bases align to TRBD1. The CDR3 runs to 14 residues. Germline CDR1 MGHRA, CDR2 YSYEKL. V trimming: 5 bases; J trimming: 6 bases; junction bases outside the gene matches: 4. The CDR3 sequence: CASSGGTGYEKLFF. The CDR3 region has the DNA TGCGCCAGCAGCGGCGGGACAGGGTATGAAAAACTGTTTTTT.

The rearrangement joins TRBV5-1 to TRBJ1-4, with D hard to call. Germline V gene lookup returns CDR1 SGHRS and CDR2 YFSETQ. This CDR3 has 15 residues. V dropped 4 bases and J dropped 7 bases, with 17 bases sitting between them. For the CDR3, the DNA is TGCGCCAGCAGCCCATTAGAGGGTTTCGGTGAAAAACTGTTTTTT. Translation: CASSPLEGFGEKLFF. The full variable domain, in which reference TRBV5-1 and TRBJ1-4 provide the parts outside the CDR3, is KAGVTQTPRYLIKTRGQQVTLSCSPISGHRSVSWYQQTPGQGLQFLFEYFSETQRNKGNFPGRFSGRQFSNSRSEMNVSTLELGDSALYLCASSPLEGFGEKLFFGSGTQLSVL.

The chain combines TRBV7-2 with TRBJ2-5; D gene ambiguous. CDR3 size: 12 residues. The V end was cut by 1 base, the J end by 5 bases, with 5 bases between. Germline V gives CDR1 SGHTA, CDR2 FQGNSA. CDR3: CASSLVFETQYF. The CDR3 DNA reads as TGTGCCAGCAGCTTAGTATTCGAGACCCAGTACTTC. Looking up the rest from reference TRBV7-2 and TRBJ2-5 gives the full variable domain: GAGVSQSPSNKVTEKGKDVELRCDPISGHTALYWYRQSLGQGLEFLIYFQGNSAPDKSGLPSDRFSAERTGGSVSTLTIQRTQQEDSAVYLCASSLVFETQYFGPGTRLLVL.

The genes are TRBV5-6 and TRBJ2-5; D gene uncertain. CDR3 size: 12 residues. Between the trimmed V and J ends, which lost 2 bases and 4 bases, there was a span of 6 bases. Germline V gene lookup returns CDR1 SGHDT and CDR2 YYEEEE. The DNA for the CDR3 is TGTGCCAGCAGCTTTCGCGTAGAGACCCAGTACTTC. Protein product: CASSFRVETQYF.

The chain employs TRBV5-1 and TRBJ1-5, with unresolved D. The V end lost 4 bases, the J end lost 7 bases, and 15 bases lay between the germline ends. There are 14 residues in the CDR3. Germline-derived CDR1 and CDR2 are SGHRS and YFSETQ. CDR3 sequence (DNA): TGCGCCAGCAGCCCCACGGGTGTAGGGCAGCCCCAGCATTTT. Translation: CASSPTGVGQPQHF. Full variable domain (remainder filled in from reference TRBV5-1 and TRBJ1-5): KAGVTQTPRYLIKTRGQQVTLSCSPISGHRSVSWYQQTPGQGLQFLFEYFSETQRNKGNFPGRFSGRQFSNSRSEMNVSTLELGDSALYLCASSPTGVGQPQHFGDGTRLSIL.

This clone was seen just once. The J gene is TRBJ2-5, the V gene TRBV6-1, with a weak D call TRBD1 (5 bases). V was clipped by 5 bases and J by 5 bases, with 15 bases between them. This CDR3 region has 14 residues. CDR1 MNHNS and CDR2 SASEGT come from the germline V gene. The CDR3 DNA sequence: TGTGCCAGCAGTTCAGGTTCAGCAGGGGAGACCCAGTACTTC. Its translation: CASSSGSAGETQYF.

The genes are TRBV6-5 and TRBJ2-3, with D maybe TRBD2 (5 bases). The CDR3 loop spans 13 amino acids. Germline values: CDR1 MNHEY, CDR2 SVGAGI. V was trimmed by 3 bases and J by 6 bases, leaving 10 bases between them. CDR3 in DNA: TGTGCCAGCAGTTATAGAGCGGCTGATACGCAGTATTTT. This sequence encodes CASSYRAADTQYF.